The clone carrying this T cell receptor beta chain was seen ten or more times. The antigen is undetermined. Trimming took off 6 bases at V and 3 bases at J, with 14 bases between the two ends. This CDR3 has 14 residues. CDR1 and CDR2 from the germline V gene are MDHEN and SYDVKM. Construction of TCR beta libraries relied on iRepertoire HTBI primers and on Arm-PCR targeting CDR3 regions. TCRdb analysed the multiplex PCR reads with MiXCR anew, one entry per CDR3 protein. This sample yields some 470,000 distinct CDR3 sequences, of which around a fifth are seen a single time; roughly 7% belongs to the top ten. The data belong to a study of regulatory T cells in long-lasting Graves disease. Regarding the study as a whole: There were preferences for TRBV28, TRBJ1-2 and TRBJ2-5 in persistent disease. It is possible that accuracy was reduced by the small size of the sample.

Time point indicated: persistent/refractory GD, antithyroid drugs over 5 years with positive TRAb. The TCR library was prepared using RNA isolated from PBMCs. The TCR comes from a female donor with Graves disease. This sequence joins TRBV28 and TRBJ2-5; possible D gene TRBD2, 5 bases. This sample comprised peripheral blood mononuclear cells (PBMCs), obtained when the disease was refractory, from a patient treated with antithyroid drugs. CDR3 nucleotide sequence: TGTGCCAGCAGCTATCCGGGGTCGGAAGAGACCCAGTACTTC. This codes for CASSYPGSEETQYF.